Listed below are T cell receptor beta chains from one sample, sequenced in a study of T cells in Graves' hyperthyroidism and ophthalmopathy. TCRdb reprocessed the multiplex PCR reads via MiXCR and lists one record per CDR3 protein. This repertoire shows over 350,000 distinct CDR3 sequences, approximately 17% found once; its top ten account for around 40%. Sequencing used blood. These receptors all come from a man younger than 35 with Graves' ophthalmopathy. CDR3s include the opening cysteine and the closing phenylalanine or tryptophan. The order of the fields is V gene, J gene, clone size, D gene, CDR3 DNA, CDR3 protein. A D gene is named only where the DNA matches it firmly. Expanded clones get a size class; other rows say once, few or many, or leave the size out.

TRBV12-3/TRBV12-4	TRBJ1-1	many	TRBD1	TGTGCCAGCAGTTTGGATACAGGGGGCGGGCACACTGAAGCTTTCTTT	CASSLDTGGGHTEAFF
TRBV28	TRBJ2-7	many	.	TGTGCCAGCGCATCGGGTCGAGGGTCCTACGAGCAGTACTTC	CASASGRGSYEQYF
TRBV6-1	TRBJ2-1	few	TRBD1	TGTGCCAGCGGTGACCCGGGACAGATGGTAAATGAGCAGTTCTTC	CASGDPGQMVNEQFF
TRBV28	TRBJ2-2	.	.	TGTGCCAGCAGTTTACTGACGGGGGCCGGCGGGGAGCTGTTTTTT	CASSLLTGAGGELFF
TRBV6-1	TRBJ2-1	few	.	TGTGCCAGCAGCCTTAGGGCGGGGGCGGGGTTCGATGAGCAGTTCTTC	CASSLRAGAGFDEQFF
TRBV2	TRBJ2-5	.	TRBD1	TGTGCCAGCCTCGACAGGGGAGTTTCAAACTTC	CASLDRGVSNF
TRBV11-2	TRBJ2-1	once	TRBD2	TGTGCCAGCAGCTTAAAAATCTCCGGACTAGCGGGGGAGAGCAATGAGCAGTTCTTC	CASSLKISGLAGESNEQFF
TRBV19	TRBJ2-7	.	.	TGTGCCAGTAGACCATTCGGCGGATACGAGCAGTACTTC	CASRPFGGYEQYF
TRBV7-9	TRBJ1-2	few	.	TGTGCCAGCAGTGGTCGGACAGCTAGATATGGCTACACCTTC	CASSGRTARYGYTF
TRBV5-1	TRBJ2-1	many	TRBD2	TGCGCCAGCCACCTAGAGCGGGGGGCCACCAATGAGCAGTTCTTC	CASHLERGATNEQFF
TRBV7-2	TRBJ1-1	many	.	TGTGCCAGCAGCTTAGAAGGTACTTGGAACACTGAAGCTTTCTTT	CASSLEGTWNTEAFF
TRBV27	TRBJ2-3	.	.	TGTGCCAGCAGTACTACCCCGTTCACAGATACGCAGTATTTT	CASSTTPFTDTQYF
TRBV4-1	TRBJ1-5	.	.	TGCGCCAGCAGCCAAGGGTACCCCCGAGGGCCAAGCAATCAGCCCCAGCATTTT	CASSQGYPRGPSNQPQHF
TRBV29-1	TRBJ2-3	many	.	TGCAGCGTTCCATCGTCGGGGGCTCAGAGATCAGATACGCAGTATTTT	CSVPSSGAQRSDTQYF
TRBV20-1	TRBJ2-1	many	TRBD1	TGCAGTGCGCCAAAGGGGGACAGGGGCTACAATGAGCAGTTCTTC	CSAPKGDRGYNEQFF
TRBV28	TRBJ1-1	many	.	TGTGCCAGCAGTTTGGTGGCTGAAGCTTTCTTT	CASSLVAEAFF
TRBV27	TRBJ1-4	.	TRBD1	TGTGCCAGCAGTTTTACTCGACAGGGGAAGTCGACTAATGAAAAACTGTTTTTT	CASSFTRQGKSTNEKLFF
TRBV20-1	TRBJ2-2	few	.	TGCAGTGCTTTCCGGACAGCCGGGGAGCTGTTTTTT	CSAFRTAGELFF
TRBV3-1	TRBJ1-6	.	.	TGTGCCAGCAGCCAAGAGTATAGGAGATCACCCCTCCACTTT	CASSQEYRRSPLHF
TRBV14	TRBJ1-2	few	TRBD1	TGTGCCAGCAGCTACCCCGGGACAGGGATCTATGGCTACACCTTC	CASSYPGTGIYGYTF
TRBV6-1	TRBJ2-5	many	TRBD1	TGTGCCAGCAGACCCGGGACAGGGAACCAAGAGACCCAGTACTTC	CASRPGTGNQETQYF
TRBV24-1	TRBJ1-5	few	.	TGTGCCACCAGCCCAGACAGCACTAATCAGCCCCAGCATTTT	CATSPDSTNQPQHF
TRBV5-1	TRBJ2-1	few	.	TGCGCCAGCAGCTACCGGGACACCTACAATGAGCAGTTCTTC	CASSYRDTYNEQFF
TRBV2	TRBJ1-2	many	TRBD1	TGTGCCAGCAGTGCTCTCACAGGGGGAGCGAGAGGCTACACCTTC	CASSALTGGARGYTF
TRBV5-1	TRBJ2-7	.	.	TGCGCCAGCAGCTTGGGGGGCTACCACGAGCAGTACTTC	CASSLGGYHEQYF
TRBV6-5	TRBJ1-2	.	.	TGTGCCAGCAGTTACTCGCTTTTGGAACAGGTCTATGGCTACACCTTC	CASSYSLLEQVYGYTF
TRBV7-8	TRBJ2-7	few	TRBD1	TGTGCCAGCAGCTTCGACAGGGGGCCCCTCTACGAGCAGTACTTC	CASSFDRGPLYEQYF
TRBV11-1	TRBJ1-1	many	.	TGTGCCAGCAGCTTAGTGGCCTCTATGAACACTGAAGCTTTCTTT	CASSLVASMNTEAFF
TRBV27	TRBJ2-7	few	.	TGTACCAGCCTCCCAGTCGGAACAGGGTCCACCTACGAGCAGTACTTC	CTSLPVGTGSTYEQYF
TRBV20-1	TRBJ1-1	many	.	TGCAGTGCTAGAGATCAGGGAAAGTGGACTGAAGCTTTCTTT	CSARDQGKWTEAFF
TRBV4-3	TRBJ1-2	.	TRBD1	TGCGCCAGCAGCCAGAACAGGGGGAGTTATGGCTACACCTTC	CASSQNRGSYGYTF
TRBV27	TRBJ2-5	.	.	TGTGCCAGCAGATTCCAGGGGTTGGGGACCCAGTACTTC	CASRFQGLGTQYF
TRBV2	TRBJ1-6	many	.	TGTGCCAGCAGTGACTCGTCCGATTCACCCCTCCACTTT	CASSDSSDSPLHF
TRBV28	TRBJ1-5	few	.	TGTGCCAGCAGTTGGCCCGGGACCCAGCATTTT	CASSWPGTQHF
TRBV15	TRBJ1-4	.	.	TGTGCCACCAGCAGAGATTCTTTCCCGGTGGCAACTAATGAAAAACTGTTTTTT	CATSRDSFPVATNEKLFF